Below, 9 T cell receptor beta chains from the same sample are listed, as sequenced in a study of blood T cell repertoires in COVID-19. Method: immunoSEQ multiplex PCR; TCRdb's copy keeps in-frame clones and lacks some. The sample records about 110,000 clones, about 90% being singletons. Sequencing used peripheral blood. The receptors come from a woman in her 30s with acute or convalescent COVID-19.

The chain is built from TRBV10-3 and TRBJ2-1, with D perhaps TRBD1 (6 bases). CDR1 ENHRY and CDR2 SYGVKD come from the germline V gene. V was cut by 2 bases and J by 0 bases, with 14 bases left in between. The CDR3 totals 17 residues. CDR3 nucleotides: TGTGCCATCAGTGAGGTCTCGGGCAGGGGCTCCTACAATGAGCAGTTCTTC. Translating gives CAISEVSGRGSYNEQFF.

The rearrangement joins TRBV30 to TRBJ1-1; D may be TRBD1 (5 bases). Trimming stripped 5 bases from V and 0 bases from J, with 19 bases between. Germline V CDR1 and CDR2: GTSNPN, SVGIG (reference sequence). The CDR3 runs 16 residues. The CDR3 loop is CAWGGRAGGMNTEAFF. The CDR3 DNA reads TGTGCCTGGGGAGGCAGGGCGGGGGGAATGAACACTGAAGCTTTCTTT.

The chain recombines TRBV5-5 with TRBJ2-3; D possibly corresponds to TRBD2 (5 bases). Germline loops: CDR1 SGHKS, CDR2 YYEKEE (reference sequence). Trimming took 0 bases from V and 4 from J, leaving 6 bases between them. The CDR3 is made up of 13 amino acids. CDR3 amino acids: CASSLEGADTQYF. For the CDR3, the DNA is TGTGCCAGCAGCTTGGAGGGAGCAGATACGCAGTATTTT.

V usage is TRBV2 and J usage is TRBJ1-1; no firm D call. Germline loops: CDR1 SNHLY, CDR2 FYNNEI. This CDR3 comprises 14 residues. V lost 8 bases and J lost 7, with 20 bases in between. Here the CDR3 DNA reads TGTGCCAGCGGGTCCCAGGCTGAGGGCAATGAAGCTTTCTTT. The encoded protein is CASGSQAEGNEAFF. The full variable domain, its missing parts supplied by reference TRBV2 and TRBJ1-1, is EPEVTQTPSHQVTQMGQEVILRCVPISNHLYFYWYRQILGQKVEFLVSFYNNEISEKSEIFDDQFSVERPDGSNFTLKIRSTKLEDSAMYFCASGSQAEGNEAFFGQGTRLTVV.

The chain uses TRBV11-2 and TRBJ2-3; D possibly corresponds to TRBD2 (6 bases). The CDR3 covers 17 residues. V was cut by 0 bases and J by 1 base, with 14 bases left in between. The V gene's germline CDR1 is SGHAT and CDR2 FQNNGV. Here the CDR3 DNA reads TGTGCCAGCAGCTTAGATCTCGGGGCGGGGCGCACAGATACGCAGTATTTT. It yields the protein CASSLDLGAGRTDTQYF.

The chain carries TRBV23-1 and TRBJ1-2; 7 bases match TRBD1. TRBV23-1 counts as an open reading frame of uncertain function. CDR3 size: 16 residues. V lost 4 bases to trimming and J lost 7 bases; unmatched junction nucleotides: 15. The CDR3, as DNA: TGCGCCAGCAGTCGATATAGGGCCGGGACAGTAGTTGGCTACACCTTC. It is translated as CASSRYRAGTVVGYTF.

This clone has a handful of counts. The chain couples TRBV28 to TRBJ2-2; the D gene is possibly TRBD2 (5 bases). V shed 3 bases and J shed 3 bases, with 14 bases lying between them. CDR3 length equals 16 residues. Per the germline V gene, CDR1 is MDHEN and CDR2 is SYDVKM. The CDR3 reads CASSFLREKDTGELFF. CDR3 in DNA: TGTGCCAGCAGTTTTTTGAGGGAGAAAGACACCGGGGAGCTGTTTTTT. The complete variable domain, with remaining parts taken from reference TRBV28 and TRBJ2-2, reads DVKVTQSSRYLVKRTGEKVFLECVQDMDHENMFWYRQDPGLGLRLIYFSYDVKMKEKGDIPEGYSVSREKKERFSLILESASTNQTSMYLCASSFLREKDTGELFFGEGSRLTVL.

This clone was recorded a few times. The J gene is TRBJ2-6, the V gene TRBV14, with 9 bases lining up with TRBD1. CDR3 size: 14 residues. Germline CDR1 reads SGHDN; CDR2 reads FVKESK. Losses at the gene ends were 5 bases for V and 8 bases for J; bases not matched to a gene: 4. Here the CDR3 reads CASSWDRASNVLTF. The CDR3 coding sequence is TGTGCCAGCAGCTGGGACAGGGCGTCCAACGTCCTGACTTTC.

The V and J genes are TRBV9 and TRBJ2-5, with 10 bases fitting TRBD1. V lost 4 bases, J lost 5 bases, and 8 bases stayed unmatched. The CDR3 runs 15 residues. Germline loops: CDR1 SGDLS, CDR2 YYNGEE. The CDR3 sequence is CASSFTTGGRETQYF. In DNA form, the CDR3 reads TGTGCCAGCAGCTTTACGACAGGGGGCAGGGAGACCCAGTACTTC.